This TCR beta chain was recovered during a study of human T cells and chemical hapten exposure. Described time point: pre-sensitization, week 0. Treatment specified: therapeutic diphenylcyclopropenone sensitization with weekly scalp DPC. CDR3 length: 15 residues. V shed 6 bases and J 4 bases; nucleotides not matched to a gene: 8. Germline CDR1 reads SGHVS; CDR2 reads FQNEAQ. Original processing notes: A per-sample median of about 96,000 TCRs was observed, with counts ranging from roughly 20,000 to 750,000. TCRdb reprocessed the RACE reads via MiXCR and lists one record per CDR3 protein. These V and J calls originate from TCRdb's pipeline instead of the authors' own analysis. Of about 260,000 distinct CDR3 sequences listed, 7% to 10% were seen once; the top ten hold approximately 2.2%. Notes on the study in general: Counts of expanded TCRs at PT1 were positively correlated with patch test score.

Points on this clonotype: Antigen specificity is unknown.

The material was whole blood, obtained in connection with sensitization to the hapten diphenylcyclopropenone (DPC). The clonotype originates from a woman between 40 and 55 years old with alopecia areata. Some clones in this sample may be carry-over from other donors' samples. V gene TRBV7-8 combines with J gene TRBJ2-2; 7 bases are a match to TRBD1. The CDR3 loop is CASSFETGLTGELFF. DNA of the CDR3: TGTGCCAGCAGTTTCGAGACAGGGCTCACCGGGGAGCTGTTTTTT. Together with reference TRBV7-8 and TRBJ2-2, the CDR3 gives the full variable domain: GAGVSQSPRYKVAKRGQDVALRCDPISGHVSLFWYQQALGQGPEFLTYFQNEAQLDKSGLPSDRFFAERPEGSVSTLKIQRTQQEDSAVYLCASSFETGLTGELFFGEGSRLTVL.